This is a list of T cell receptor beta chains from one sample in a study of blood T cell repertoires in COVID-19. Assay: immunoSEQ multiplex PCR; the TCRdb copy retains only in-frame clones and omits some. The sample yields about 130,000 clones, 80% to 85% seen once. Input material: PBMCs or T cells enriched from blood (not recorded which). These receptors were collected from a man younger than 40 who had recovered from COVID-19. The CDR3 runs from the conserved cysteine through the conserved F or W. D genes are given only for firm matches. Only some rows state a clone size, as once, few, many or a class for expanded clones.

j_call: TRBJ2-3
v_call: TRBV30
clone_size: .
d_call: TRBD2
cdr3_nt: TGTGCCTGGAGGAGTGGTAGCGGGATATTAGATACGCAGTATTTT
cdr3_aa: CAWRSGSGILDTQYF

j_call: TRBJ1-6
v_call: TRBV2
clone_size: .
d_call: .
cdr3_nt: TGTGCCAGCAGAGATGTCGGGTTCAATTCACCCCTCCACTTT
cdr3_aa: CASRDVGFNSPLHF

j_call: TRBJ2-1
v_call: TRBV10-3
clone_size: .
d_call: .
cdr3_nt: TGTGCCATCAGTGATGCAGACTCCTACAATGAGCAGTTCTTC
cdr3_aa: CAISDADSYNEQFF

j_call: TRBJ1-1
v_call: TRBV6-6
clone_size: .
d_call: .
cdr3_nt: TGTGCCAGCAGCCCCGGTGGGGGGATGAACACTGAAGCTTTCTTT
cdr3_aa: CASSPGGGMNTEAFF

j_call: TRBJ2-7
v_call: TRBV4-1
clone_size: .
d_call: .
cdr3_nt: TGCGCCAGCAGCCAAGGCTCTAGCGCCTTCTACGAGCAGTACTTC
cdr3_aa: CASSQGSSAFYEQYF

j_call: TRBJ2-3
v_call: TRBV2
clone_size: once
d_call: TRBD2
cdr3_nt: TGTGCCAGCACCCCGCACCTAGCGGGGGGCCAAGATACGCAGTATTTT
cdr3_aa: CASTPHLAGGQDTQYF

j_call: TRBJ2-5
v_call: TRBV7-3
clone_size: .
d_call: TRBD2
cdr3_nt: TGTGCCAGCAGCTTAACTGGGGGACTAGCGGAGACCCAGTACTTC
cdr3_aa: CASSLTGGLAETQYF

j_call: TRBJ1-2
v_call: TRBV6-5
clone_size: .
d_call: .
cdr3_nt: TGTGCCAGCAGTTACTCCCCGAGCCAATATGAAGGCTACACCTTC
cdr3_aa: CASSYSPSQYEGYTF

j_call: TRBJ2-3
v_call: TRBV12-3/TRBV12-4
clone_size: .
d_call: .
cdr3_nt: TGTGCCAGCAGACCGGGGTCCACAGATACGCAGTATTTT
cdr3_aa: CASRPGSTDTQYF

j_call: TRBJ2-7
v_call: TRBV11-3
clone_size: .
d_call: .
cdr3_nt: TGTGCCAGCAGCCGCCAGGAAAACGAGCAGTACTTC
cdr3_aa: CASSRQENEQYF

j_call: TRBJ2-7
v_call: TRBV3-1/TRBV3-2
clone_size: once
d_call: .
cdr3_nt: TGTGCCAGCAGCCAAGCCCCCGGGACTCTGACGCCCTACGAGCAGTACTTC
cdr3_aa: CASSQAPGTLTPYEQYF

j_call: TRBJ2-7
v_call: TRBV9
clone_size: few
d_call: .
cdr3_nt: TGTGCCAGCAGCGTAGCGGGGGACAGCTCCTACGAGCAGTACTTC
cdr3_aa: CASSVAGDSSYEQYF

j_call: TRBJ1-3
v_call: TRBV30
clone_size: .
d_call: .
cdr3_nt: TGTGCCTGGAGTACGGGCTCTGGAAACACCATATATTTT
cdr3_aa: CAWSTGSGNTIYF

j_call: TRBJ2-4
v_call: TRBV3-1/TRBV3-2
clone_size: .
d_call: TRBD2
cdr3_nt: TGTGCCAGCAGCCATGCTGGCGGGAGCCGGGGAAACATTCAGTACTTC
cdr3_aa: CASSHAGGSRGNIQYF

j_call: TRBJ2-2
v_call: TRBV30
clone_size: .
d_call: TRBD2
cdr3_nt: TGTGCCTGGTCCGGGGGGGTCACCGGGGAGCTGTTTTTT
cdr3_aa: CAWSGGVTGELFF

j_call: TRBJ2-1
v_call: TRBV7-3
clone_size: .
d_call: TRBD2
cdr3_nt: TGTGCCAGCAGCCCAACTAGCGGGAGGGCCGATGAGCAGTTCTTC
cdr3_aa: CASSPTSGRADEQFF

j_call: TRBJ1-1
v_call: TRBV14
clone_size: .
d_call: TRBD1
cdr3_nt: TGTGCCAGCAGCCAAGATGGCCAGGGGGGATACACTGAAGCTTTCTTT
cdr3_aa: CASSQDGQGGYTEAFF

j_call: TRBJ1-2
v_call: TRBV19
clone_size: .
d_call: .
cdr3_nt: TGTGCCAGCAGGGCTGGCTATGGCTACACCTTC
cdr3_aa: CASRAGYGYTF

j_call: TRBJ2-6
v_call: TRBV11-2
clone_size: few
d_call: TRBD1
cdr3_nt: TGTGCCAGCAGCCTACAGGGGTCTGGGGCCAACGTCCTGACTTTC
cdr3_aa: CASSLQGSGANVLTF

j_call: TRBJ2-7
v_call: TRBV4-2
clone_size: .
d_call: .
cdr3_nt: TGTGCCAGCAGCCAGGAGTGGTTCTCCTACGAGCAGTACTTC
cdr3_aa: CASSQEWFSYEQYF

j_call: TRBJ1-2
v_call: TRBV12-5
clone_size: .
d_call: .
cdr3_nt: TGTGCTAGTGGTCCACCCTACGTGCACTATGGCTACACCTTC
cdr3_aa: CASGPPYVHYGYTF

j_call: TRBJ2-5
v_call: TRBV7-7
clone_size: .
d_call: TRBD1
cdr3_nt: TGTGCCAGCAGCCGGGACAGCAAGGGGGAGACCCAGTACTTC
cdr3_aa: CASSRDSKGETQYF

j_call: TRBJ1-2
v_call: TRBV12-1
clone_size: few
d_call: .
cdr3_nt: TGTGCCAGCAGCACAACAGGGGGATCCTATGGCTACACCTTC
cdr3_aa: CASSTTGGSYGYTF

j_call: TRBJ2-2
v_call: TRBV5-1
clone_size: .
d_call: TRBD1
cdr3_nt: TGCGCCAGCAGCTTGGAGGGACAGGGTTTATCCGGGGAGCTGTTTTTT
cdr3_aa: CASSLEGQGLSGELFF

j_call: TRBJ1-2
v_call: TRBV28
clone_size: .
d_call: TRBD1
cdr3_nt: TGTGCCAGCAGTTACAAACGACAGGGCGGCGCCTTC
cdr3_aa: CASSYKRQGGAF

j_call: TRBJ2-3
v_call: TRBV5-1
clone_size: .
d_call: .
cdr3_nt: TGCGCCAGCACGGCCGGGACACTGAGCACAGATACGCAGTATTTT
cdr3_aa: CASTAGTLSTDTQYF

j_call: TRBJ2-5
v_call: TRBV2
clone_size: .
d_call: TRBD1
cdr3_nt: TGTGCCAGCAGGCACACAGGGGGCAGAGAGACCCAGTACTTC
cdr3_aa: CASRHTGGRETQYF

j_call: TRBJ2-1
v_call: TRBV5-1
clone_size: once
d_call: .
cdr3_nt: TGCGCCAGCAGCTCATCAGACTCCTACAATGAGCAGTTCTTC
cdr3_aa: CASSSSDSYNEQFF

j_call: TRBJ1-5
v_call: TRBV2
clone_size: .
d_call: TRBD1
cdr3_nt: TGTGCCAGCAGCGAAACAGGGGGCAATCAGCCCCAGCATTTT
cdr3_aa: CASSETGGNQPQHF

j_call: TRBJ1-1
v_call: TRBV19
clone_size: .
d_call: TRBD1
cdr3_nt: TGTGCCAGTCAAGACAGGGGGCTCTCTGAAGCTTTCTTT
cdr3_aa: CASQDRGLSEAFF

j_call: TRBJ1-1
v_call: TRBV19
clone_size: .
d_call: .
cdr3_nt: TGTGCCAGTACCCTCAACACTGAAGCTTTCTTT
cdr3_aa: CASTLNTEAFF

j_call: TRBJ2-7
v_call: TRBV5-4
clone_size: few
d_call: TRBD2
cdr3_nt: TGTGCCAGCAGCTTCGGACTAGCGGGAGTTGGTGTGTACGAGCAGTACTTC
cdr3_aa: CASSFGLAGVGVYEQYF

j_call: TRBJ1-3
v_call: TRBV19
clone_size: .
d_call: .
cdr3_nt: TGTGCCAGTACCCCACGCAGGCTCACCTCTGGAAACACCATATATTTT
cdr3_aa: CASTPRRLTSGNTIYF

j_call: TRBJ2-1
v_call: TRBV2
clone_size: .
d_call: .
cdr3_nt: TGTGCCAGCAGTGAAGTAGGGCAGGGTATTCCGGGTGAGCAGTTCTTC
cdr3_aa: CASSEVGQGIPGEQFF

j_call: TRBJ1-3
v_call: TRBV5-5
clone_size: .
d_call: .
cdr3_nt: TGTGCCAGCAGCTGGGGGGCGGGAGTTTCAGGAAACACCATATATTTT
cdr3_aa: CASSWGAGVSGNTIYF

j_call: TRBJ2-1
v_call: TRBV9
clone_size: .
d_call: .
cdr3_nt: TGTGCCAGCAGCGTAACGCAAAGGAGTGAGCAGTTCTTC
cdr3_aa: CASSVTQRSEQFF

j_call: TRBJ2-1
v_call: TRBV27
clone_size: .
d_call: TRBD2
cdr3_nt: TGTGCCAGCAGTTACGCTAGCGGGATGTTACATGAGCAGTTCTTC
cdr3_aa: CASSYASGMLHEQFF

j_call: TRBJ2-2
v_call: TRBV28
clone_size: .
d_call: TRBD1
cdr3_nt: TGTGCCAGCAGTCTTACAGGGGGAAATGGCGGGGAGCTGTTTTTT
cdr3_aa: CASSLTGGNGGELFF

j_call: TRBJ2-7
v_call: TRBV18
clone_size: once
d_call: .
cdr3_nt: TGTGCCAGCTCATCCCTATCCTACGAGCAGTACTTC
cdr3_aa: CASSSLSYEQYF

j_call: TRBJ1-5
v_call: TRBV12-5
clone_size: .
d_call: .
cdr3_nt: TGTGCTAGTGGTTTGTCGGGGGGTAGCAATCAGCCCCAGCATTTT
cdr3_aa: CASGLSGGSNQPQHF

j_call: TRBJ1-3
v_call: TRBV6-6
clone_size: .
d_call: TRBD1
cdr3_nt: TGTGCCAGCAGCCCCATTACCCGGACAAAACAGGGGCCCGACTCTGGAAACACCATATATTTT
cdr3_aa: CASSPITRTKQGPDSGNTIYF

j_call: TRBJ1-1
v_call: TRBV7-9
clone_size: .
d_call: TRBD1
cdr3_nt: TGTGCCAGCAGCTTAGCGACAGGGTCGAACACTGAAGCTTTCTTT
cdr3_aa: CASSLATGSNTEAFF

j_call: TRBJ1-1
v_call: TRBV12-3/TRBV12-4
clone_size: .
d_call: .
cdr3_nt: TGTGCCAGCAGTCCGAGGGTAGCTGAAGCTTTCTTT
cdr3_aa: CASSPRVAEAFF

j_call: TRBJ1-2
v_call: TRBV29-1
clone_size: .
d_call: .
cdr3_nt: TGCAGCGTTGAAGAACAAAGGGGGTCGGCCTATGGCTACACCTTC
cdr3_aa: CSVEEQRGSAYGYTF

j_call: TRBJ1-5
v_call: TRBV6-5
clone_size: .
d_call: TRBD1
cdr3_nt: TGTGCCAGCAGAGATAACAGGGGGCTTCAGCCCCAGCATTTT
cdr3_aa: CASRDNRGLQPQHF

j_call: TRBJ2-1
v_call: TRBV11-2
clone_size: .
d_call: .
cdr3_nt: TGTGCCAGCAGCCTATCCCAGGGTTGGGGTGCCTACAATGAGCAGTTCTTC
cdr3_aa: CASSLSQGWGAYNEQFF

j_call: TRBJ2-3
v_call: TRBV10-2
clone_size: .
d_call: TRBD1
cdr3_nt: TGCGCCAGCAGTTTTAGGTTGGATCCTACAGACAGGGCCCAATCGCGGGATACGCAGTATTTT
cdr3_aa: CASSFRLDPTDRAQSRDTQYF

j_call: TRBJ1-1
v_call: TRBV12-3/TRBV12-4
clone_size: .
d_call: TRBD1
cdr3_nt: TGTGCCAGCAGAACAGGGGGCAAGACTGAAGCTTTCTTT
cdr3_aa: CASRTGGKTEAFF

j_call: TRBJ1-4
v_call: TRBV19
clone_size: .
d_call: .
cdr3_nt: TGTGCCAGTAGTATCCCTGCAACTAATGAAAAACTGTTTTTT
cdr3_aa: CASSIPATNEKLFF

j_call: TRBJ2-1
v_call: TRBV7-9
clone_size: few
d_call: .
cdr3_nt: TGTGCCAGCAGCAACTGGTGGTTACAGGCTGAGCAGTTCTTC
cdr3_aa: CASSNWWLQAEQFF

j_call: TRBJ2-1
v_call: TRBV12-3/TRBV12-4
clone_size: .
d_call: .
cdr3_nt: TGTGCCAGCAGCTGGGAGACCTACAATGAGCAGTTCTTC
cdr3_aa: CASSWETYNEQFF

j_call: TRBJ1-1
v_call: TRBV5-1
clone_size: .
d_call: .
cdr3_nt: TGCGCCAGCAGGCCCGGCACCGGAGTGGGCACTGAAGCTTTCTTT
cdr3_aa: CASRPGTGVGTEAFF

j_call: TRBJ2-1
v_call: TRBV11-2
clone_size: .
d_call: TRBD1
cdr3_nt: TGTGCCAGCAGCTTGCTCAAGGGACAGGGAAAGAATGAGCAGTTCTTC
cdr3_aa: CASSLLKGQGKNEQFF

j_call: TRBJ1-5
v_call: TRBV6-5
clone_size: few
d_call: TRBD1
cdr3_nt: TGTGCCAGCAGTCCGACAGGGGACGGCAATCAGCCCCAGCATTTT
cdr3_aa: CASSPTGDGNQPQHF

j_call: TRBJ1-2
v_call: TRBV9
clone_size: .
d_call: .
cdr3_nt: TGTGCCAGCAGCGGCCTCCCAGAAGACTACACCTTC
cdr3_aa: CASSGLPEDYTF

j_call: TRBJ2-3
v_call: TRBV11-3
clone_size: few
d_call: TRBD2
cdr3_nt: TGTGCCAGCAGCCTGGGACTATCCACAGATACGCAGTATTTT
cdr3_aa: CASSLGLSTDTQYF

j_call: TRBJ2-2
v_call: TRBV5-4
clone_size: .
d_call: TRBD2
cdr3_nt: TGTGCCAGCAGCCTCTCACTAGCGGACACCGGGGAGCTGTTTTTT
cdr3_aa: CASSLSLADTGELFF

j_call: TRBJ2-3
v_call: TRBV6-5
clone_size: .
d_call: TRBD1
cdr3_nt: TGTGCCAGCAGTTACTCGACAGGGGCAGATACGCAGTATTTT
cdr3_aa: CASSYSTGADTQYF

j_call: TRBJ1-2
v_call: TRBV19
clone_size: .
d_call: .
cdr3_nt: TGTGCCACATATGACGGGGGGCATGGCTACACCTTC
cdr3_aa: CATYDGGHGYTF

j_call: TRBJ1-1
v_call: TRBV5-1
clone_size: .
d_call: .
cdr3_nt: TGCGCCAGCAGCCGTGGAGGAAACACTGAAGCTTTCTTT
cdr3_aa: CASSRGGNTEAFF